The 25 T cell receptor beta chains given below trace back to one sample, sequenced in a study of T cells in narcolepsy (dated by TCRdb to about 2018). Receptor libraries were prepared by the immunoSEQ multiplex PCR assay. Imported from immuneACCESS, the table was reduced by TCRdb to in-frame sequences with V and J called. These copies leave out some clones; in studies compared against another copy, an unresolved V gene accounts for under half, and the cause of the remainder is not known. This sample lists approximately 22,000 clones; about 60% were detected once. Roughly 12% of the sample comes from the top ten. The sample was memory (CD45RA-) CD4+ T cells from blood. The sample's cell subset or site, from its label and the paper: memory T cells sorted ex vivo from peripheral blood. The source is a human donor in good health.

The gene calls are TRBV28 and TRBJ1-5, with D possibly matching TRBD1 (6 bases). The V gene lost 2 bases and the J gene lost 6 bases, with 8 bases spanning the gap. CDR1 is MDHEN, CDR2 SYDVKM, per germline. This CDR3 is 13 amino acids long. The CDR3 DNA sequence: TGTGCCAGCAGTTTACCAGGGGTTCAGCCCCAGCATTTT. This translates into CASSLPGVQPQHF.

This chain connects TRBV11-2 to TRBJ2-1; 13 nucleotides agree with TRBD2. CDR1 is SGHAT, CDR2 FQNNGV, per germline. The CDR3 extends over 15 amino acids. V was pared by 4 bases and J by 9 bases, with 6 bases of the junction left unmatched. CDR3: CASSSRLAGGGEQFF. In DNA form, the CDR3 reads TGTGCCAGCAGCTCTCGACTAGCGGGGGGCGGTGAGCAGTTCTTC.

This clone was observed a handful of times. This sequence joins TRBV6-1 and TRBJ2-3; 8 bases line up with TRBD1. The CDR3 has 15 amino acids. Per the germline V gene, CDR1 is MNHNS and CDR2 is SASEGT. V lost 6 bases to trimming and J lost 0 bases; unmatched junction nucleotides: 5. The CDR3 DNA reads TGTGCCAGCAGGGTGGGACAGGTTAGCACAGATACGCAGTATTTT. This translates into CASRVGQVSTDTQYF.

In this sample, this clone turned up a few times. This rearrangement joins TRBV5-1 to TRBJ1-2; maybe TRBD1 (6 bases). This CDR3 spans 14 amino acids. The germline V gene has CDR1 SGHRS and CDR2 YFSETQ. V lost 0 bases to trimming and J lost 8 bases, with 14 bases between them. This CDR3 reads CASSLEGQGKGYTF. CDR3 nucleotide sequence: TGCGCCAGCAGCTTGGAGGGGCAGGGGAAGGGCTACACCTTC.

This chain uses TRBV19 with TRBJ1-6; the match to TRBD1 covers 7 bases. The J segment lost 6 bases and the V segment lost 5 bases, leaving 1 base of the junction unmatched. CDR1 is LNHDA and CDR2 is SQIVND in the germline V gene (reference sequence). The CDR3 consists of 13 residues. The CDR3 sequence is CASSGTVNSPLHF. For the CDR3, the DNA is TGTGCCAGTAGTGGGACAGTTAATTCACCCCTCCACTTT.

CDR3 residues: CASSLAISGGTTYEQYF. Written as DNA, the CDR3 is TGTGCCAGCAGCTTAGCGATCTCGGGGGGAACTACCTACGAGCAGTACTTC. The chain carries TRBV7-6 and TRBJ2-7; 7 bases agree with TRBD2. V shed 0 bases and J 2 bases; nucleotides not matched to a gene: 10. CDR3 length equals 17 residues. Germline V gives CDR1 SGHVS, CDR2 FNYEAQ.

The genes are TRBV10-3 and TRBJ2-7; TRBD2 agrees at 7 bases. J gave up 2 bases and V 10 bases, and 2 bases lay outside the gene matches. This CDR3 is built from 11 residues. Germline V gives CDR1 ENHRY, CDR2 SYGVKD. CDR3 sequence: CATGGTYEQYF. CDR3 sequence (DNA): TGTGCCACCGGGGGGACCTACGAGCAGTACTTC.

This clone came up a few times. DNA of the CDR3: TGCGCCAGCAGCACAGGACTAGCGGTTTATAACACCGGGGAGCTGTTTTTT. It codes for CASSTGLAVYNTGELFF. The V gene is TRBV5-1, the J gene TRBJ2-2, with 10 bases identical to TRBD2. V lost 4 bases and J lost 2; bases outside the gene matches: 8. The CDR3 loop spans 17 amino acids. The germline V gene has CDR1 SGHRS and CDR2 YFSETQ.

V is TRBV28 and J is TRBJ2-7; D call uncertain. Germline V gene lookup returns CDR1 MDHEN and CDR2 SYDVKM. The length of the CDR3 is 12 residues. The V end lost 3 bases, the J end lost 3 bases, and 6 bases lay between the germline ends. DNA for the CDR3: TGTGCCAGCAGTTTCCAGAACTACGAGCAGTACTTC. This gives the protein CASSFQNYEQYF.

This clone was seen only a few times. The chain links TRBV2 to TRBJ1-1, with D hard to call. Per the germline V gene, CDR1 is SNHLY and CDR2 is FYNNEI. This CDR3 is built from 13 residues. V lost 1 base and J lost 1, with 4 bases in between. The CDR3 nucleotides read TGTGCCAGCAGTGAAGAGGCGAACACTGAAGCTTTCTTT. It encodes CASSEEANTEAFF.

This clone was counted between two and nine times. CDR3 coding DNA: TGTGCCAGCAGCCGTGGGACTTCAAATGAAAAACTGTTTTTT. Protein: CASSRGTSNEKLFF. The gene calls are TRBV5-4 and TRBJ1-4; tentative D call: TRBD1 (5 bases). CDR1 SGHNT and CDR2 YYREEE come from the germline V gene (reference sequence). This CDR3 contains 14 residues. Trimming removed 4 bases from V and 5 bases from J, with 12 bases in between.

The chain links TRBV4-1 to TRBJ2-1; TRBD2 agrees at 12 bases. Germline-derived CDR1 and CDR2 are MGHRA and YSYEKL. The CDR3 has 17 residues. V lost 7 bases to trimming and J lost 0 bases; unmatched junction nucleotides: 7. The CDR3 sequence is CASTETSGGTSYNEQFF. The CDR3 DNA sequence: TGCGCCAGCACCGAGACTAGCGGGGGAACCTCCTACAATGAGCAGTTCTTC.

This sequence joins TRBV7-3 and TRBJ2-5, with D perhaps given as TRBD1 or TRBD2 (5 bases each). With 1 base removed from V and 2 bases from J, the gap between germline ends came to 11 bases. The CDR3 is 15 amino acids. CDR1 SGHTA and CDR2 FQGTGA come from the germline V gene. CDR3 sequence: CASSLRGTQQETQYF. DNA for the CDR3: TGTGCCAGCAGCTTAAGGGGGACCCAGCAAGAGACCCAGTACTTC.

V gene TRBV29-1 combines with J gene TRBJ1-5; TRBD1 might be the D (5 bases). The V end lost 6 bases, the J end lost 9 bases, and 18 bases lay between the germline ends. The germline V gene has CDR1 SQVTM and CDR2 ANQGSEA. CDR3 length equals 13 residues. The CDR3 spells CSVGQGTPGPQHF. CDR3 nucleotides: TGCAGCGTCGGCCAAGGGACCCCGGGGCCCCAGCATTTT.

The rearrangement uses TRBV28 and TRBJ1-2; the D gene is possibly TRBD1 (5 bases). Between the trimmed V and J ends, which lost 6 bases and 5 bases, there was a span of 19 bases. This CDR3 spans 15 amino acids. Germline values: CDR1 MDHEN, CDR2 SYDVKM. The CDR3 DNA is TGTGCCAGCAGCTCCCCTCGGCCAGGGAGGTATGGCTACACCTTC. Protein sequence: CASSSPRPGRYGYTF.

This sequence joins TRBV19 and TRBJ1-6, with D possibly TRBD1 on 5 matching bases. The length of the CDR3 is 14 residues. Germline V CDR1 and CDR2: LNHDA, SQIVND (reference sequence). Trimming removed 2 bases at V and 8 bases at J, with 10 bases between. The CDR3 bases are TGTGCCAGTAGTATACCAGGGTATGATTCACCCCTCCACTTT. Residues: CASSIPGYDSPLHF. Full variable domain (outside the CDR3, taken from reference TRBV19 and TRBJ1-6): DGGITQSPKYLFRKEGQNVTLSCEQNLNHDAMYWYRQDPGQGLRLIYYSQIVNDFQKGDIAEGYSVSREKKESFPLTVTSAQKNPTAFYLCASSIPGYDSPLHFGNGTRLTVT.

This clone was counted between two and nine times. The J gene is TRBJ1-2, the V gene TRBV6-5; D is perhaps TRBD1 (5 bases). Germline-derived CDR1 and CDR2 are MNHEY and SVGAGI. The CDR3 totals 14 residues. V was pared by 4 bases and J by 2 bases, with 11 bases between. Here the CDR3 DNA reads TGTGCCAGCAGTTCGGACACCTGGAACTATGGCTACACCTTC. Its translation: CASSSDTWNYGYTF.

The CDR3: CASSVEGQGALRPAGANVLTF. The DNA of the CDR3 is TGCGCCAGCAGCGTGGAGGGACAGGGGGCGCTAAGGCCCGCTGGGGCCAACGTCCTGACTTTC. The V call is TRBV5-1, the J call TRBJ2-6; 12 bases match TRBD1. V lost 4 bases and J lost 2; bases outside the gene matches: 16. Germline values: CDR1 SGHRS, CDR2 YFSETQ. The CDR3 spans 21 residues.

The J gene is TRBJ2-7, the V gene TRBV7-8; TRBD1 matches 9 bases. The CDR3 extends over 14 amino acids. CDR1 and CDR2 (germline): SGHVS, FQNEAQ. J was trimmed by 3 bases and V by 4 bases; bases with no gene match: 4. CDR3 DNA: TGTGCCAGCAGCTCGACAGGGGGTGTCTACGAGCAGTACTTC. This sequence encodes CASSSTGGVYEQYF. Using reference TRBV7-8 and TRBJ2-7 for the parts outside the CDR3, the full variable domain is GAGVSQSPRYKVAKRGQDVALRCDPISGHVSLFWYQQALGQGPEFLTYFQNEAQLDKSGLPSDRFFAERPEGSVSTLKIQRTQQEDSAVYLCASSSTGGVYEQYFGPGTRLTVT.

This clone came up a few times. This sequence joins TRBV27 and TRBJ1-6, with D perhaps TRBD1 (5 bases). This CDR3 has 16 residues. The V gene lost 2 bases and the J gene lost 5 bases, with 13 bases spanning the gap. Germline V gene lookup returns CDR1 MNHEY and CDR2 SMNVEV (reference sequence). The CDR3 region has the DNA TGTGCCAGCAGTTTAGTGGCAGGGCCTAATAATTCACCCCTCCACTTT. Encoded protein: CASSLVAGPNNSPLHF.

The genes are TRBV11-2 and TRBJ2-3; D is ambiguous. Germline lookup yields CDR1 SGHAT and CDR2 FQNNGV. V lost 5 bases and J lost 2, with 17 bases in between. The CDR3 has 16 residues. The CDR3 bases are TGTGCCAGCAGCCCTGCGTGGGGTACCAACACAGATACGCAGTATTTT. Amino acids: CASSPAWGTNTDTQYF.

The rearrangement joins TRBV18 to TRBJ2-3; a weak D match, TRBD2 (6 bases). From germline, CDR1 is KGHSH and CDR2 LQKENI. V lost 3 bases and J 1 base, leaving 26 bases between the germline ends. CDR3 length equals 20 residues. Written as DNA, the CDR3 is TGTGCCAGCTCACCGAGAAGGGGCGGCGGGGAGGATCGGGGCACAGATACGCAGTATTTT. It codes for CASSPRRGGGEDRGTDTQYF.

This clone showed up just a few times. This chain joins TRBV6-1 and TRBJ2-7; 7 positions agree with TRBD2. J lost 6 bases, V lost 2 bases, and 4 bases had no gene match. The length of the CDR3 is 13 residues. The germline V gene has CDR1 MNHNS and CDR2 SASEGT. The CDR3 DNA follows: TGTGCCAGCAGTGAATGGCGGGAGAGCGAGCAGTACTTC. Its translation: CASSEWRESEQYF.

The chain combines TRBV6-5 with TRBJ1-3; TRBD1 aligns across 7 bases. Unmatched junction bases numbered 6, after V lost 6 bases and J lost 4 bases. This CDR3 spans 14 amino acids. From germline, CDR1 is MNHEY and CDR2 SVGAGI. The CDR3 nucleotides are TGTGCCAGCAGCCAGACAGGGACAGGAAACACCATATATTTT. Amino acids: CASSQTGTGNTIYF.

The chain employs TRBV6-6 and TRBJ1-1; D not resolved. The CDR3 is 12 residues long. Per germline, CDR1 MNHNY and CDR2 SVGAGI (reference sequence). Between the trimmed V and J ends, which lost 3 bases and 3 bases, there was a span of 5 bases. CDR3 region: CASSYGDTEAFF. CDR3 bases: TGTGCCAGCAGTTATGGAGACACTGAAGCTTTCTTT.